What follows are 5 T cell receptor beta chains derived from one specimen sequenced in a study of T cell repertoires in cytomegalovirus infection. TCRdb processed the reads anew with MiXCR; each CDR3 protein has one entry. The sample gives some 940,000 distinct CDR3 sequences, roughly 30% of which show up once; around an eighth is in the top ten. No antigen is known for these receptors. This material consisted of cultured CD8+ T cells from PBMCs, taken from culture after CMV antigen stimulation. The receptors were gathered from a human donor in good health (CMV status not recorded). Some clones in this sample may be carry-over from other donors' samples.

The chain links TRBV9 to TRBJ2-7, with 10 bases fitting TRBD2. The CDR3 runs 17 residues. In germline, CDR1 is SGDLS, CDR2 YYNGEE. Trimming cost V 2 bases and J 5 bases; bases outside gene matches: 13. The CDR3 DNA follows: TGTGCCAGCAGCGTCCAAGCCTTAGCGGGGGGCACAAACGAGCAGTACGTC. It codes for CASSVQALAGGTNEQYV.

This clonotype was found a few times. The chain joins TRBV6-5 to TRBJ2-5; D is perhaps TRBD2 (6 bases). Per the germline V gene, CDR1 is MNHEY and CDR2 is SVGAGI. This CDR3 has 16 residues. The V end lost 0 bases, the J end lost 4 bases, and 15 bases lay between the germline ends. CDR3 in DNA: TGTGCCAGCAGTTACTCGGTCCGGACTATGACAGAGACCCAGTACTTC. This codes for CASSYSVRTMTETQYF.

In its sample, this clonotype was seen a few times. The chain carries TRBV6-6 and TRBJ2-5, with 9 bases lining up with TRBD1. With 6 bases clipped from V and 2 bases from J, the junction kept 4 bases outside the gene matches. In germline, CDR1 is MNHNY, CDR2 SVGAGI (reference sequence). This CDR3 spans 14 amino acids. The CDR3 here is CASRQGAKQETQYF. The CDR3 DNA follows: TGTGCCAGCAGACAGGGGGCGAAGCAAGAGACCCAGTACTTC.

J is TRBJ2-7 and V is TRBV6-6; 8 bases agree with TRBD1. The CDR3 is 15 amino acids. V lost 7 bases and J lost 0; bases outside the gene matches: 8. Germline V gene sequence: CDR1 MNHNY, CDR2 SVGAGI (reference sequence). CDR3: CASTDRTGSSYEQYV. The CDR3 DNA sequence: TGTGCCAGCACCGACAGGACAGGGAGCTCCTACGAGCAGTACGTC.

Many counts were recorded for this clonotype. V is TRBV7-6 and J is TRBJ1-1; D is unclear. CDR1 and CDR2 from the germline V gene are SGHVS and FNYEAQ. The V and J ends lost 5 bases and 5 bases respectively, with 6 bases between them. This CDR3 contains 11 residues. CDR3 DNA sequence: TGTGCCAGCAGCCCCATAACTGAAGCTTTCTTT. It encodes CASSPITEAFF.